The T cell receptor beta chain under discussion was sequenced for a study of shared clonotypes between healthy human individuals. The study's findings and limits: Rarefaction curves obtained for sorted subsets showed sequencing incomplete despite large depth. Relative to memory subsets, naive subsets generally showed larger estimated richness. Sample collection involved blood only; tissue repertoires are likely different. Several donors had roughly 5.2% of their naive CD4 clonotypes in common.

CD45RO-negative, CCR7-selected cells formed the naive CD8 fraction, which excluded terminally differentiated effector memory CD45RA+ cells. From germline, CDR1 is SGHVS and CDR2 FNYEAQ. This CDR3 has 16 amino acids. Trimming pared 1 base from V and 4 bases from J, leaving 16 bases between. In the case of this clone: Its antigen remains unknown.

TCRdb's copy holds only in-frame clones and misses some; the assay was immunoSEQ multiplex PCR. The sample carries about 2 million clones, just under 95% recorded once. This receptor was obtained from a man between 18 and 35 years old in good health. The V call is TRBV7-6, the J call TRBJ1-2; D uncertain. Source material: naive CD8+ T cells sorted from blood. CDR3 residues: CASSLDEGMVRYGYTF. CDR3 DNA: TGTGCCAGCAGCTTAGACGAGGGTATGGTCCGCTATGGCTACACCTTC.